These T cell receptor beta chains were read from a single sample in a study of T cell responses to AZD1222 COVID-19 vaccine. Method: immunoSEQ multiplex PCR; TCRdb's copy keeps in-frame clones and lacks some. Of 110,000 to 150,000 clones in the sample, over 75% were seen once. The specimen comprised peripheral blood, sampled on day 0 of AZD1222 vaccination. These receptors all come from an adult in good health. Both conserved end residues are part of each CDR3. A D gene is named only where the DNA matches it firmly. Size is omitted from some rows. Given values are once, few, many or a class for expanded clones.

cdr3_aa: CASSEPRLGGGSEQFF; cdr3_nt: TGTGCCAGCAGCGAACCGAGACTAGGCGGAGGGAGTGAGCAGTTCTTC; clone_size: NA; j_call: TRBJ2-1; d_call: NA; v_call: TRBV9
cdr3_aa: CASRSTGINGYTF; cdr3_nt: TGTGCCAGCAGATCGACAGGGATCAATGGCTACACCTTC; clone_size: once; j_call: TRBJ1-2; d_call: TRBD1; v_call: TRBV6-5
cdr3_aa: CASSARTARNTGELFF; cdr3_nt: TGTGCCAGCAGCGCCCGGACAGCAAGGAACACCGGGGAGCTGTTTTTT; clone_size: NA; j_call: TRBJ2-2; d_call: NA; v_call: TRBV9
cdr3_aa: CASSYKGGAGYTF; cdr3_nt: TGTGCCAGCAGTTACAAAGGGGGAGCTGGCTACACCTTC; clone_size: NA; j_call: TRBJ1-2; d_call: NA; v_call: TRBV6-5
cdr3_aa: CASSPGGPQGMNAEAFF; cdr3_nt: TGCGCCAGCAGCCCGGGGGGCCCCCAGGGCATGAACGCTGAAGCTTTCTTT; clone_size: NA; j_call: TRBJ1-1; d_call: NA; v_call: TRBV5-1
cdr3_aa: CASTTLTGGGQPQHF; cdr3_nt: TGTGCCAGCACCACTCTTACAGGGGGCGGTCAGCCCCAGCATTTT; clone_size: NA; j_call: TRBJ1-5; d_call: TRBD1; v_call: TRBV2
cdr3_aa: CASSFGTDTGELFF; cdr3_nt: TGCGCCAGCAGCTTCGGGACAGACACCGGGGAGCTGTTTTTT; clone_size: NA; j_call: TRBJ2-2; d_call: TRBD1; v_call: TRBV5-1
cdr3_aa: CASSPSAGSQYF; cdr3_nt: TGTGCCAGCAGCCCGAGCGCGGGGTCGCAGTATTTT; clone_size: NA; j_call: TRBJ2-3; d_call: NA; v_call: TRBV9
cdr3_aa: CASSEGSPQGGNYGYTF; cdr3_nt: TGTGCCAGCAGTGAAGGATCCCCACAGGGAGGTAACTATGGCTACACCTTC; clone_size: NA; j_call: TRBJ1-2; d_call: NA; v_call: TRBV2
cdr3_aa: CASSTTDASGNTIYF; cdr3_nt: TGTGCCAGTAGTACCACAGACGCCTCTGGAAACACCATATATTTT; clone_size: NA; j_call: TRBJ1-3; d_call: NA; v_call: TRBV19
cdr3_aa: CASSHLQGANQPQHF; cdr3_nt: TGTGCCAGCAGCCACTTACAGGGGGCGAATCAGCCCCAGCATTTT; clone_size: NA; j_call: TRBJ1-5; d_call: TRBD1; v_call: TRBV5-5
cdr3_aa: CASSEARWTEAFF; cdr3_nt: TGTGCCAGCAGTGAAGCGCGGTGGACTGAAGCTTTCTTT; clone_size: NA; j_call: TRBJ1-1; d_call: NA; v_call: TRBV6-1
cdr3_aa: CAWGRNAANTIYF; cdr3_nt: TGTGCCTGGGGAAGAAATGCTGCAAACACCATATATTTT; clone_size: NA; j_call: TRBJ1-3; d_call: NA; v_call: TRBV30
cdr3_aa: CATSRGGTKSYEQYF; cdr3_nt: TGTGCCACTTCTAGGGGCGGAACAAAATCCTACGAGCAGTACTTC; clone_size: NA; j_call: TRBJ2-7; d_call: NA; v_call: TRBV7-6
cdr3_aa: CASSLRDGTNEKLFF; cdr3_nt: TGTGCCAGCAGCTTGAGGGACGGAACTAATGAAAAACTGTTTTTT; clone_size: NA; j_call: TRBJ1-4; d_call: NA; v_call: TRBV7-9
cdr3_aa: CATSTSQDGSGRRHVSYEQYF; cdr3_nt: TGTGCCACCAGCACCAGTCAGGATGGATCGGGGCGTCGTCATGTGTCCTACGAGCAGTACTTC; clone_size: NA; j_call: TRBJ2-7; d_call: NA; v_call: TRBV15
cdr3_aa: CASSELGQPQHF; cdr3_nt: TGTGCCAGCAGTGAGCTTGGTCAGCCCCAGCATTTT; clone_size: NA; j_call: TRBJ1-5; d_call: NA; v_call: TRBV27
cdr3_aa: CASSSYRGTNSPLHF; cdr3_nt: TGCGCCAGCAGCTCCTACAGGGGGACCAATTCACCCCTCCACTTT; clone_size: few; j_call: TRBJ1-6; d_call: TRBD1; v_call: TRBV5-1
cdr3_aa: CASSLIPSGNADTQYF; cdr3_nt: TGCGCCAGCAGCTTGATCCCTAGCGGGAATGCAGATACGCAGTATTTT; clone_size: NA; j_call: TRBJ2-3; d_call: TRBD2; v_call: TRBV5-1
cdr3_aa: CASSFQNGDTEAFF; cdr3_nt: TGTGCCAGCAGCTTCCAAAATGGGGACACTGAAGCTTTCTTT; clone_size: NA; j_call: TRBJ1-1; d_call: NA; v_call: TRBV9
cdr3_aa: CASPSGQGGKGYGYTF; cdr3_nt: TGTGCCAGCCCCTCGGGACAGGGGGGGAAAGGGTATGGCTACACCTTC; clone_size: NA; j_call: TRBJ1-2; d_call: TRBD1; v_call: TRBV2
cdr3_aa: CASSYQTGTHTEAFF; cdr3_nt: TGTGCCAGCAGTTACCAGACAGGGACTCACACTGAAGCTTTCTTT; clone_size: NA; j_call: TRBJ1-1; d_call: TRBD1; v_call: TRBV6-5
cdr3_aa: CASSHPLGDRENQPQHF; cdr3_nt: TGCGCCAGCAGCCACCCTCTTGGTGACAGGGAGAATCAGCCCCAGCATTTT; clone_size: NA; j_call: TRBJ1-5; d_call: TRBD1; v_call: TRBV4-1
cdr3_aa: CAATGRGDNQPQHF; cdr3_nt: TGTGCCGCCACGGGCAGGGGGGACAATCAGCCCCAGCATTTT; clone_size: NA; j_call: TRBJ1-5; d_call: TRBD1; v_call: TRBV28
cdr3_aa: CASSRTSVGRETQYF; cdr3_nt: TGTGCCAGCAGCCGGACTAGTGTCGGCAGGGAGACCCAGTACTTC; clone_size: NA; j_call: TRBJ2-5; d_call: TRBD2; v_call: TRBV2
cdr3_aa: CASSFRGYQPQHF; cdr3_nt: TGTGCCAGCAGTTTCAGGGGATATCAGCCCCAGCATTTT; clone_size: NA; j_call: TRBJ1-5; d_call: NA; v_call: TRBV28
cdr3_aa: CASSQVGLAVNNERFF; cdr3_nt: TGCGCCAGCAGCCAGGTGGGACTAGCGGTAAACAATGAGCGGTTCTTC; clone_size: NA; j_call: TRBJ2-1; d_call: TRBD2; v_call: TRBV4-1
cdr3_aa: CASSQDTSGMYEQYF; cdr3_nt: TGTGCCAGCAGCCAAGATACTAGCGGGATGTACGAGCAGTACTTC; clone_size: NA; j_call: TRBJ2-7; d_call: TRBD2; v_call: TRBV3-1/TRBV3-2
cdr3_aa: CASSDSYNEQFF; cdr3_nt: TGTGCCAGCAGCGACAGCTACAATGAGCAGTTCTTC; clone_size: NA; j_call: TRBJ2-1; d_call: NA; v_call: TRBV6-5
cdr3_aa: CASSLGGGQTEAFF; cdr3_nt: TGTGCCAGCAGCCTGGGTGGGGGGCAAACTGAAGCTTTCTTT; clone_size: few; j_call: TRBJ1-1; d_call: NA; v_call: TRBV5-5
cdr3_aa: CASSLLQGATEAFF; cdr3_nt: TGTGCCAGCAGCTTATTACAGGGGGCCACTGAAGCTTTCTTT; clone_size: NA; j_call: TRBJ1-1; d_call: TRBD1; v_call: TRBV2
cdr3_aa: CASSLVVGSGVEAFF; cdr3_nt: TGTGCCAGCAGCTTAGTCGTAGGGTCAGGGGTTGAAGCTTTCTTT; clone_size: NA; j_call: TRBJ1-1; d_call: NA; v_call: TRBV7-9
cdr3_aa: CASSSGRFTEAFF; cdr3_nt: TGTGCCAGCAGCTCGGGCCGATTCACTGAAGCTTTCTTT; clone_size: NA; j_call: TRBJ1-1; d_call: NA; v_call: TRBV5-4
cdr3_aa: CASIPGLSYGYTF; cdr3_nt: TGTGCCAGCATTCCCGGGCTAAGCTATGGCTACACCTTC; clone_size: NA; j_call: TRBJ1-2; d_call: NA; v_call: TRBV6-5
cdr3_aa: CASSAGHSNQPQHF; cdr3_nt: TGTGCCAGCAGTGCAGGACATAGCAATCAGCCCCAGCATTTT; clone_size: NA; j_call: TRBJ1-5; d_call: NA; v_call: TRBV28
cdr3_aa: CASSLRTSGYFRGTQYF; cdr3_nt: TGTGCCAGCAGCTTAAGGACTAGCGGGTACTTCAGGGGGACCCAGTACTTC; clone_size: NA; j_call: TRBJ2-5; d_call: TRBD2; v_call: TRBV7-2
cdr3_aa: CASSQGTGLNQPQHF; cdr3_nt: TGCGCCAGCAGCCAAGGGACAGGGCTCAATCAGCCCCAGCATTTT; clone_size: NA; j_call: TRBJ1-5; d_call: TRBD1; v_call: TRBV4-1
cdr3_aa: CASSLAARGGYTF; cdr3_nt: TGTGCCAGCAGCCTCGCGGCGCGCGGGGGCTACACCTTC; clone_size: NA; j_call: TRBJ1-2; d_call: NA; v_call: TRBV7-9
cdr3_aa: CASSLAQVSNQPQHF; cdr3_nt: TGTGCCAGTAGTCTGGCACAGGTGAGCAATCAGCCCCAGCATTTT; clone_size: few; j_call: TRBJ1-5; d_call: NA; v_call: TRBV19
cdr3_aa: CASSLYGGTEAFF; cdr3_nt: TGTGCCAGCAGCTTATATGGAGGGACTGAAGCTTTCTTT; clone_size: NA; j_call: TRBJ1-1; d_call: NA; v_call: TRBV11-3
cdr3_aa: CASSQVAAASGKLFF; cdr3_nt: TGTGCCAGCAGCCAAGTCGCCGCCGCGTCGGGAAAACTGTTTTTT; clone_size: NA; j_call: TRBJ1-4; d_call: NA; v_call: TRBV14
cdr3_aa: CASSGTVNPYNSPLHF; cdr3_nt: TGTGCCAGCAGTGGGACGGTTAACCCTTATAATTCACCCCTCCACTTT; clone_size: NA; j_call: TRBJ1-6; d_call: NA; v_call: TRBV2
cdr3_aa: CASSQEVGRFEAFF; cdr3_nt: TGCGCCAGCAGCCAAGAGGTGGGCCGGTTTGAAGCTTTCTTT; clone_size: NA; j_call: TRBJ1-1; d_call: NA; v_call: TRBV4-1
cdr3_aa: CASSDRGGGSPLHF; cdr3_nt: TGTGCCAGCAGCGACAGGGGAGGAGGTTCACCCCTCCACTTT; clone_size: NA; j_call: TRBJ1-6; d_call: TRBD1; v_call: TRBV9
cdr3_aa: CASSEWRVNQPQHF; cdr3_nt: TGTGCCAGCAGTGAATGGAGGGTTAATCAGCCCCAGCATTTT; clone_size: NA; j_call: TRBJ1-5; d_call: NA; v_call: TRBV25-1
cdr3_aa: CASSLSEWTEAFF; cdr3_nt: TGTGCCAGCAGTTTATCGGAGTGGACTGAAGCTTTCTTT; clone_size: few; j_call: TRBJ1-1; d_call: NA; v_call: TRBV28
cdr3_aa: CASSQRTEQPGNTIYF; cdr3_nt: TGTGCCAGCAGTCAACGGACGGAACAACCTGGAAACACCATATATTTT; clone_size: NA; j_call: TRBJ1-3; d_call: NA; v_call: TRBV27
cdr3_aa: CASSLGSGQLITGELFF; cdr3_nt: TGTGCCAGCAGCTTAGGATCCGGACAGTTAATTACCGGAGAGCTGTTTTTT; clone_size: NA; j_call: TRBJ2-2; d_call: NA; v_call: TRBV11-2